This TCR beta chain comes out of a study of OX40 agonist ivuxolimab in advanced cancers. Per germline, CDR1 MNHEY and CDR2 SMNVEV (reference sequence). This CDR3 has 15 amino acids. Trimming removed 2 bases at V and 6 bases at J, with 14 bases between. This clone turned up a few times. Using immunoSEQ multiplex PCR, the repertoire was profiled, and TCRdb retains in-frame clones only, with some absent. The sample lists tens of thousands of clones; around 84% were seen once. Material: CD4+ or CD8+ T cells sorted from blood, obtained in a trial of the OX40 agonist ivuxolimab. The chain recombines TRBV27 with TRBJ2-1; D is undetermined. This sequence was found in an adult with an advanced solid tumor such as melanoma, head and neck, liver or kidney cancer. The CDR3 sequence: CASSLLGSGVNEQFF. Here the CDR3 DNA reads TGTGCCAGCAGTTTACTTGGGTCCGGAGTCAATGAGCAGTTCTTC.